This T cell receptor beta chain was recovered during a study of a mutant IDH1 vaccine in newly diagnosed glioma. Germline V gene lookup returns CDR1 SGHNT and CDR2 YYREEE (reference sequence). Trimming cost V 4 bases and J 5 bases, with 18 bases left between them. This CDR3 has 16 residues. Time point given: week 47, end of study. In the vaccine, a single dose held 300 ug of the mutant IDH1 20-mer peptide, along with topical imiquimod. Remarks on this clone: Its antigen is currently unknown.

Sequencing used immunoSEQ multiplex PCR; TCRdb keeps in-frame clones, though not all of them. The table has roughly 46,000 clones, about four fifths seen once; the top ten hold around 4.7%. This rearrangement joins TRBV5-4 to TRBJ2-2, with D tentatively TRBD1 or TRBD2 (8 bases each). The sequence was obtained from a woman aged 25 to 39 with glioma. Some clones in this sample may be carry-over from other donors' samples. The material sequenced was PBMCs, taken from a glioma patient whose treatment included an IDH1 peptide vaccine. The CDR3 sequence: CASSRGGQASTGELFF. In DNA form, the CDR3 reads TGTGCCAGCAGCCGGGGGGGACAGGCATCAACCGGGGAGCTGTTTTTT.